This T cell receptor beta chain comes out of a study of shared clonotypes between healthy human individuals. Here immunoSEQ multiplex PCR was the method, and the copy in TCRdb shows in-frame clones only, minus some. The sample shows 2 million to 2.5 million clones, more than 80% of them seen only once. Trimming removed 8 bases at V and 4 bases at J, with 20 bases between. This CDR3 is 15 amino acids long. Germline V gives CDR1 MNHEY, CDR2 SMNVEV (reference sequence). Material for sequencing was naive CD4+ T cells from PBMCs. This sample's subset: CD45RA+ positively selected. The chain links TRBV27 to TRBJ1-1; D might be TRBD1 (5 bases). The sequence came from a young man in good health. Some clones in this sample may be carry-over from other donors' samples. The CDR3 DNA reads TGTGCCAGCGGCAAGGGACTCCAGAGGGTCACTGAAGCTTTCTTT. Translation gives CASGKGLQRVTEAFF.